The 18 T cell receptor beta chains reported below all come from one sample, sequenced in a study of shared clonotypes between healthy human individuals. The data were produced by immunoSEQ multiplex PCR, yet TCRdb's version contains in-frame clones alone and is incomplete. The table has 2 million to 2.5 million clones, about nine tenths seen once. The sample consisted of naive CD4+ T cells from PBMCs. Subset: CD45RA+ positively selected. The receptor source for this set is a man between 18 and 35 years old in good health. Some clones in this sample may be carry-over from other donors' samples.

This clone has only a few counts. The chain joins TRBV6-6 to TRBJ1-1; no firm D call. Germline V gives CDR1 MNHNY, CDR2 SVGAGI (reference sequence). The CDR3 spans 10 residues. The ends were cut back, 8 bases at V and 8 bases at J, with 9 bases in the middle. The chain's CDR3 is CASPKGEAFF. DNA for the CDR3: TGTGCCAGCCCCAAAGGAGAAGCTTTCTTT.

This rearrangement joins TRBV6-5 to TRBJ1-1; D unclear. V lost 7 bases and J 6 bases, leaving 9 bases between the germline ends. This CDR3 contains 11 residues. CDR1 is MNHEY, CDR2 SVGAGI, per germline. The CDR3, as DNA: TGTGCCAGCAATAATTATGCTGAAGCTTTCTTT. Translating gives CASNNYAEAFF.

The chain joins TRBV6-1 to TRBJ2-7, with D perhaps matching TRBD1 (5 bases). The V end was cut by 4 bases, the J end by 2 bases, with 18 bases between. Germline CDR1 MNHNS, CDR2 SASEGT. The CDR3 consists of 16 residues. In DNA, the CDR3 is TGTGCCAGCAGTGGACAGACCAGGGTGGACCCCTACGAGCAGTACTTC. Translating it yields CASSGQTRVDPYEQYF.

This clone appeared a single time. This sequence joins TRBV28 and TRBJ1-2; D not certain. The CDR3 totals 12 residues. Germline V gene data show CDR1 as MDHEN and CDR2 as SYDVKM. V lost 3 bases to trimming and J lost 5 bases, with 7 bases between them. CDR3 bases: TGTGCCAGCAGTTTGCCCCATTATGGCTACACCTTC. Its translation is CASSLPHYGYTF.

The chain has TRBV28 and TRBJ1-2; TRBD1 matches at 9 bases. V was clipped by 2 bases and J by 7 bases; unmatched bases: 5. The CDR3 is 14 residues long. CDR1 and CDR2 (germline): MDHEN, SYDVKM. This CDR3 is CASSLGTGSGGYTF. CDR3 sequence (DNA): TGTGCCAGCAGTTTAGGGACAGGGAGCGGTGGCTACACCTTC.

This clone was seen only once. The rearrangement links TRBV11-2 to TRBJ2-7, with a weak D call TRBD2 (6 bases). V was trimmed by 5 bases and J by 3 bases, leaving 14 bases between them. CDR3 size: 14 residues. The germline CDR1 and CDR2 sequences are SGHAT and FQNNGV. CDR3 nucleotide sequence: TGTGCCAGCAGCCCGGCGGGACTCGACTACGAGCAGTACTTC. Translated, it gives CASSPAGLDYEQYF.

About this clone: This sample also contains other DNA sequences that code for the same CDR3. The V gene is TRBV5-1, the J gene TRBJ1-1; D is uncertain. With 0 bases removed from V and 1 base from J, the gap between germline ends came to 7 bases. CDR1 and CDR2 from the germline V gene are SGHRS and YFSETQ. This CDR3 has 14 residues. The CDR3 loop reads CASSLALGNTEAFF. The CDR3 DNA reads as TGCGCCAGCAGCTTGGCGTTAGGGAACACTGAAGCTTTCTTT.

DNA of the CDR3: TGTGCCAGCGGGTTCCTCGTAAACAATGAGCAGTTCTTC. It codes for CASGFLVNNEQFF. The chain joins TRBV7-9 to TRBJ2-1; D is uncertain. CDR1 is SEHNR and CDR2 is FQNEAQ in the germline V gene (reference sequence). The V end lost 8 bases, the J end lost 5 bases, and 13 bases lay between the germline ends. The CDR3 is 13 amino acids.

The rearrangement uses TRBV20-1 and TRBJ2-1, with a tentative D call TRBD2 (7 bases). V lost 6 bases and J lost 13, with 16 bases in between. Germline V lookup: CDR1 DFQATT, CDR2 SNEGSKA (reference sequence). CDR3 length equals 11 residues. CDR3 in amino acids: CSAVKGGDQFF. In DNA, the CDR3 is TGCAGTGCAGTCAAGGGGGGGGATCAGTTCTTC.

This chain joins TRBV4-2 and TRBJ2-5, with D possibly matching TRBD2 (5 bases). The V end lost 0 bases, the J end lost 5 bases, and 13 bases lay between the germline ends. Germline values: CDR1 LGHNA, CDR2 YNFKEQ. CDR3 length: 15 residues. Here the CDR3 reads CASSQESLRAETQYF. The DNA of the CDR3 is TGTGCCAGCAGCCAAGAAAGTTTGCGGGCGGAGACCCAGTACTTC.

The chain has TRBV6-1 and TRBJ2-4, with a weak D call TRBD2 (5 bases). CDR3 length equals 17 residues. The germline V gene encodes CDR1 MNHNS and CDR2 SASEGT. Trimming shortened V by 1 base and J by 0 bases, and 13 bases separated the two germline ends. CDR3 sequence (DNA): TGTGCCAGCAGTGAAGGTTTGGGAGTACTAGCCAAAAACATTCAGTACTTC. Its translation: CASSEGLGVLAKNIQYF.

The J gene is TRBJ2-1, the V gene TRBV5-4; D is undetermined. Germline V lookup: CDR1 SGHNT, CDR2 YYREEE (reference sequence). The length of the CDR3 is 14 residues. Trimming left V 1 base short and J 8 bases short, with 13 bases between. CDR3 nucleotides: TGTGCCAGCAGCTTGCCTAGTAGGGCCGATGAGCAGTTCTTC. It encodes CASSLPSRADEQFF.

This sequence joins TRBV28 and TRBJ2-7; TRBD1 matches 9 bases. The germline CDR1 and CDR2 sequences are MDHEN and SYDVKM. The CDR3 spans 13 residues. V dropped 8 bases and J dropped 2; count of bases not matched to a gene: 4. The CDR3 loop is CASWTGETYEQYF. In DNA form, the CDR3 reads TGTGCCAGCTGGACAGGGGAAACCTACGAGCAGTACTTC.

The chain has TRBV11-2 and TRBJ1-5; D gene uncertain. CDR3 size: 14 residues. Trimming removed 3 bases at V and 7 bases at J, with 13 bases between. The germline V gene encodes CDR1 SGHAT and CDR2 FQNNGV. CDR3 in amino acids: CASSLGRVGQPQHF. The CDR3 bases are TGTGCCAGCAGCTTGGGTCGGGTTGGACAGCCCCAGCATTTT.

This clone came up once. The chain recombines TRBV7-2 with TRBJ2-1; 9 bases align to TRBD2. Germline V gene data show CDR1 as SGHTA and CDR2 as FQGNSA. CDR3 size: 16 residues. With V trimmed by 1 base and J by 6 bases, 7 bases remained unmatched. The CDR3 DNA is TGTGCCAGCAGCTTAGTGCCTAGCGGGAAGGGCAATGAGCAGTTCTTC. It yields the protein CASSLVPSGKGNEQFF. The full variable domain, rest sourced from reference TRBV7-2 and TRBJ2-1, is GAGVSQSPSNKVTEKGKDVELRCDPISGHTALYWYRQSLGQGLEFLIYFQGNSAPDKSGLPSDRFSAERTGGSVSTLTIQRTQQEDSAVYLCASSLVPSGKGNEQFFGPGTRLTVL.

The CDR3 DNA follows: TGTGCCAGCAGCCCCCGGGACACTCGTGAGGGGGGCTACACCTTC. Translation gives CASSPRDTREGGYTF. This rearrangement joins TRBV7-3 to TRBJ1-2; D possibly corresponds to TRBD1 (6 bases). CDR1 and CDR2 (germline): SGHTA, FQGTGA. Trimming took off 5 bases at V and 8 bases at J, with 21 bases between the two ends. This CDR3 has 15 amino acids.

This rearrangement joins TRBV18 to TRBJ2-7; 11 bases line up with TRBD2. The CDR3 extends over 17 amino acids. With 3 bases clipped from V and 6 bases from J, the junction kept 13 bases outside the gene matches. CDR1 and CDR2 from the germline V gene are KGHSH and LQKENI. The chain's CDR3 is CASSPTALAGVRVEQYF. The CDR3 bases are TGTGCCAGCTCACCCACGGCACTAGCGGGAGTACGAGTCGAGCAGTACTTC.

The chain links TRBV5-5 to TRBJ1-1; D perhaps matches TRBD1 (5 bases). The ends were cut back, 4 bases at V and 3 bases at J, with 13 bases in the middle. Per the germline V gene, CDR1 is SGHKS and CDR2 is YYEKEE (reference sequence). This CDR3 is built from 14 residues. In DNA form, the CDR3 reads TGTGCCAGCAGCCCTCGGGACGGCGACACTGAAGCTTTCTTT. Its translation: CASSPRDGDTEAFF.